The TCR beta chain under discussion was sequenced for a study of T cells in localized non-small cell lung cancer. Germline V gene data show CDR1 as SQVTM and CDR2 as ANQGSEA. The CDR3 totals 12 residues. V lost 1 base to trimming and J lost 9 bases, with 12 bases between them. This clone came up once. Its antigen remains unidentified. Overall study results and limits: The study found T cell clonality highest in uninvolved adjacent lung, above tumor.

This table comes from immunoSEQ multiplex PCR, and its TCRdb copy is limited to in-frame clones, with some not included. The data show 35,000 to 50,000 clones, 79% seen once. This sequence joins TRBV29-1 and TRBJ1-1; D perhaps matches TRBD1 (6 bases). The starting material was PBMCs, obtained before any cancer treatment. This sequence was found in a woman between 40 and 69 years old with stage II squamous cell lung carcinoma. DNA for the CDR3: TGCAGCGTTGAAGGGGGGGCCGGAAAAGCTTTCTTT. Translated: CSVEGGAGKAFF.